This T cell receptor beta chain was profiled in a study of blood T cell repertoires in COVID-19. Study context: Whether acute or convalescent, the COVID-19 samples came from the United States, Italy and Spain. In each case, the material was cDNA or gDNA derived from T cells, B-cell-depleted T cells, or PBMCs.

Trimming shortened V by 0 bases and J by 4 bases, and 10 bases separated the two germline ends. The CDR3 is 15 residues long. Germline V gene sequence: CDR1 SGHRS, CDR2 YFSETQ. How the authors handled the data: Cell counts per sample came from amplifying reference gene primers. Here immunoSEQ multiplex PCR was the method, and the copy in TCRdb shows in-frame clones only, minus some. From that table come the V and J calls and clone size; the DNA was used to work out D and trimming. This sample has about 90,000 clones; 70% to 90% occur once, and the top ten carry 10% to 15%. This chain uses TRBV5-1 with TRBJ1-4; D not resolved. Sequencing input: peripheral blood. The source of this sequence is a woman between 70 and 85 years old with active or convalescent COVID-19. CDR3 sequence: CASSLVGLGNEKLFF. In DNA form, the CDR3 reads TGCGCCAGCAGCTTGGTAGGACTGGGTAATGAAAAACTGTTTTTT.